This is a list of T cell receptor beta chains from one sample in a study of shared clonotypes between healthy human individuals. TCRdb's table, derived via immunoSEQ multiplex PCR, lists solely in-frame clones and lacks some. Here the sample spans around 200,000 clones, about 93% being singletons. The sample taken for sequencing was naive CD4+ T cells sorted from blood. All receptors derive from a woman in her thirties in good health. CDR3s include the opening cysteine and the closing phenylalanine or tryptophan. A D gene is named only where the DNA matches it firmly. Size tells how often a clone was seen (once, few, many) or the class of an expanded clone, and some rows leave it out.

size,length,V,D,J,CDR3,DNA
few,13,TRBV19,.,TRBJ1-5,CASNGDHRQPQHF,TGTGCCAGTAACGGAGATCACAGGCAGCCCCAGCATTTT
.,13,TRBV6-5,TRBD1,TRBJ1-5,CASRDRMNQPQHF,TGTGCCAGCCGGGACAGGATGAATCAGCCCCAGCATTTT
.,14,TRBV6-4,TRBD1,TRBJ2-5,CASSDYWDSPDAHF,TGTGCCAGCAGTGACTATTGGGACAGCCCTGACGCCCACTTC
.,15,TRBV28,TRBD1,TRBJ1-1,CASSLSGQINTEAFF,TGTGCCAGCAGTTTATCGGGACAGATAAACACTGAAGCTTTCTTT
.,14,TRBV18,.,TRBJ2-2,CASSVGQNTGELFF,TGTGCCAGCTCCGTGGGTCAGAACACCGGGGAGCTGTTTTTT
.,14,TRBV19,.,TRBJ2-7,CARIATLYLYEQYF,TGTGCCCGAATCGCAACCCTATACCTCTACGAGCAGTACTTC
.,14,TRBV5-1,.,TRBJ2-5,CASSFDQGRETQYF,TGCGCCAGCAGCTTTGACCAGGGGCGGGAGACCCAGTACTTC
.,16,TRBV14,.,TRBJ2-1,CASSLSTSGLYNEQFF,TGTGCCAGCAGCCTATCCACTAGTGGGCTATACAATGAGCAGTTCTTC
.,15,TRBV11-2,TRBD1,TRBJ2-7,CASSEPGQGTYEQYF,TGTGCCAGCAGCGAACCGGGACAGGGGACCTACGAGCAGTACTTC
.,13,TRBV5-4,.,TRBJ1-1,CASSLGGNTEAFF,TGTGCCAGCAGCTTGGGAGGGAACACTGAAGCTTTCTTT
.,15,TRBV5-8,.,TRBJ2-3,CASSFLSGGTDTQYF,TGTGCCAGCAGCTTTCTGTCGGGGGGCACAGATACGCAGTATTTT
.,14,TRBV19,.,TRBJ2-3,CASSIGGSTDTQYF,TGTGCCAGTAGTATAGGGGGAAGCACAGATACGCAGTATTTT
few,13,TRBV19,.,TRBJ1-3,CASEGTSGNTIYF,TGTGCCAGCGAGGGAACCTCTGGAAACACCATATATTTT
few,14,TRBV19,.,TRBJ1-1,CASPTTHWNTEAFF,TGTGCCAGTCCGACGACACACTGGAACACTGAAGCTTTCTTT
.,17,TRBV4-1,.,TRBJ2-5,CASSQQPGTSDQETQYF,TGCGCCAGCAGCCAACAACCCGGGACCTCTGACCAAGAGACCCAGTACTTC
.,16,TRBV10-1,TRBD1,TRBJ2-3,CASSNTPGQGPDTQYF,TGCGCCAGCAGTAACACCCCGGGACAGGGGCCAGATACGCAGTATTTT
.,17,TRBV4-1,TRBD2,TRBJ2-5,CASSQGPPRGSSETQYF,TGCGCCAGCAGCCAAGGTCCCCCTCGCGGGAGCTCGGAGACCCAGTACTTC
.,17,TRBV6-4,.,TRBJ2-3,CASSVGLVSASTDTQYF,TGTGCCAGCAGTGTGGGCCTAGTATCTGCAAGCACAGATACGCAGTATTTT
.,15,TRBV19,.,TRBJ2-7,CASMNKVTPAGEQYF,TGTGCCAGTATGAATAAAGTGACTCCGGCCGGCGAGCAGTACTTC
.,17,TRBV25-1,TRBD2,TRBJ2-3,CASSEIRGSGDSDTQYF,TGTGCCAGCAGTGAAATCCGGGGTAGCGGGGATTCAGATACGCAGTATTTT
.,13,TRBV5-1,.,TRBJ2-1,CASSPQGVNEQFF,TGCGCCAGCAGCCCACAGGGTGTCAATGAGCAGTTCTTC
.,14,TRBV29-1,.,TRBJ1-3,CSVEAGNSGNTIYF,TGCAGCGTCGAGGCGGGGAACTCTGGAAACACCATATATTTT
.,15,TRBV10-3,.,TRBJ2-7,CAISEEDSTSYEQYF,TGTGCCATCAGTGAGGAGGACAGTACCTCCTACGAGCAGTACTTC
.,17,TRBV2,.,TRBJ1-3,CASSPLGEGTTGNTIYF,TGTGCCAGCAGCCCCTTGGGGGAGGGGACAACTGGAAACACCATATATTTT
.,13,TRBV6-6,.,TRBJ2-2,CASRPGFNGELFF,TGTGCCAGCAGGCCAGGGTTTAACGGGGAGCTGTTTTTT
.,12,TRBV28,.,TRBJ1-1,CASSPPEAEAFF,TGTGCCAGCAGCCCCCCTGAGGCTGAAGCTTTCTTT
.,17,TRBV6-1,.,TRBJ1-6,CASSAYYEGSYNSPLHF,TGTGCCAGCAGTGCCTACTACGAGGGCTCCTATAATTCACCCCTCCACTTT
.,21,TRBV2,TRBD2,TRBJ2-5,CASRDPDRGLAGVGYQETQYF,TGTGCCAGCAGGGACCCGGACAGAGGACTAGCGGGAGTAGGTTATCAAGAGACCCAGTACTTC
.,15,TRBV28,.,TRBJ2-1,CASKRGGGATNEQFF,TGTGCCAGCAAGAGAGGGGGGGGCGCAACGAATGAGCAGTTCTTC
once,15,TRBV7-9,TRBD1,TRBJ2-1,CASSNRGQAHNEQFF,TGTGCCAGCAGCAACCGGGGACAGGCGCACAATGAGCAGTTCTTC
.,15,TRBV4-1,TRBD2,TRBJ2-5,CASSQTGTRGETQYF,TGCGCCAGCAGCCAGACCGGGACTAGGGGGGAGACCCAGTACTTC
once,13,TRBV5-8,.,TRBJ2-7,CASTRGIYYEQYF,TGTGCCAGCACTCGGGGGATCTACTACGAGCAGTACTTC
.,13,TRBV7-9,.,TRBJ1-1,CASSLRQDTEAFF,TGTGCCAGCAGCCTCCGACAAGACACTGAAGCTTTCTTT
.,16,TRBV21-1,.,TRBJ1-5,CASSKRETGYDQPQHF,TGTGCCAGCAGCAAAAGGGAGACAGGGTATGATCAGCCCCAGCATTTT
.,14,TRBV10-1,.,TRBJ1-3,CATSTGTSGNTIYF,TGCGCCACCTCGACAGGTACCTCTGGAAACACCATATATTTT
.,15,TRBV7-7,.,TRBJ2-1,CASSFGAGTYNEQFF,TGTGCCAGCAGCTTCGGGGCGGGGACCTACAATGAGCAGTTCTTC
few,12,TRBV7-9,.,TRBJ2-7,CASSLTGYEQYF,TGTGCCAGCAGCTTAACCGGGTACGAGCAGTACTTC
.,17,TRBV4-2,TRBD1,TRBJ1-6,CASSQGGGWQGDSPLHF,TGTGCCAGCAGCCAAGGAGGGGGTTGGCAGGGGGACTCACCCCTCCACTTT
.,14,TRBV28,.,TRBJ1-5,CASRREVSHQPQHF,TGTGCCAGCAGGAGGGAGGTGAGTCATCAGCCCCAGCATTTT
.,15,TRBV4-1,.,TRBJ2-1,CASSPWGPAVDEQFF,TGCGCCAGCAGCCCTTGGGGCCCCGCGGTCGATGAGCAGTTCTTC
few,13,TRBV28,.,TRBJ2-2,CASSYSNTGELFF,TGTGCCAGCAGCTATTCGAACACCGGGGAGCTGTTTTTT
.,13,TRBV10-1,TRBD1,TRBJ2-7,CASSEQDRGEQYF,TGCGCCAGCAGTGAGCAGGACAGGGGCGAGCAGTACTTC
.,15,TRBV27,.,TRBJ2-7,CASSRERTNPYEQYF,TGTGCCAGCAGCAGAGAGAGGACGAACCCCTACGAGCAGTACTTC
.,15,TRBV7-3,TRBD2,TRBJ2-7,CASSLAGGKSYEQYF,TGTGCCAGCAGCTTAGCGGGAGGAAAATCCTACGAGCAGTACTTC
.,15,TRBV5-4,TRBD2,TRBJ2-1,CASSDGLAGGYEQFF,TGTGCCAGCAGCGACGGACTAGCGGGAGGATATGAGCAGTTCTTC